Detailed here is one T cell receptor beta chain. Its antigen is not identified. These data belong to a study of T cell responses to AZD1222 COVID-19 vaccine. Study results and caveats: Most donors were white British and more were female, and clonal diversity was possibly underestimated.

Here immunoSEQ multiplex PCR was the method, and the copy in TCRdb shows in-frame clones only, minus some. The data hold about 110,000 clones, with about 92% observed a single time. The germline V and J ends were trimmed by 8 bases and 2 bases, with 13 bases remaining between them. The CDR3 spans 14 residues. CDR1 MNHNS and CDR2 SASEGT come from the germline V gene. The sequences come from peripheral blood, collected on day 0 of MenACWY control vaccination. This TCR was sampled from an adult in good health. The chain recombines TRBV6-1 with TRBJ1-3; no reliable D call. The CDR3 bases are TGTGCCAGCTCTAGACCGCCGGCTGGAAACACCATATATTTT. Protein product: CASSRPPAGNTIYF.